This T cell receptor beta chain came from a study of T cells after yellow fever vaccination. This clonotype has only a few counts. From the 5' RACE reads, TCRdb called clonotypes with MiXCR, one entry per CDR3 protein. The data contain a few hundred thousand distinct CDR3 sequences, 11% of them singletons. Germline CDR1 MDHEN, CDR2 SYDVKM. The CDR3 runs to 13 residues. The junction had 0 bases not matched to a gene; V was cut back by 6 bases and J by 1 base. This receptor was identified in a man in his late teens or twenties who received the YFV17D yellow fever vaccine. The chain is built from TRBV28 and TRBJ2-3; 8 nucleotides line up with TRBD1. This specimen consisted of PBMCs, obtained on the day of the first yellow fever vaccination. In DNA form, the CDR3 reads TGTGCCAGCAGGGGACAGGGCACAGATACGCAGTATTTT. Translation gives CASRGQGTDTQYF.